This TCR beta chain was sequenced in a study of T cell responses to AZD1222 COVID-19 vaccine. This table comes from immunoSEQ multiplex PCR, and its TCRdb copy is limited to in-frame clones, with some not included. This table has more than 95,000 clones, 80% to 95% appearing once. Regarding this clone: Its target is unknown.

Study-wide results and caveats: Breadth and depth of Spike-specific TCRs rose after two AZD1222 doses. In all cases, repertoires were sampled only after the peak T cell response. In the spike-specific TCR repertoire, nearly half reportedly target unmutated variant regions.

The germline V and J ends were trimmed by 0 bases and 2 bases, with 11 bases remaining between them. This CDR3 is 16 amino acids long. Germline CDR1 and CDR2: MNHEY and SVGEGT. The source material was peripheral blood, sampled on day 0 of MenACWY control vaccination. V gene TRBV6-2 or TRBV6-3 combines with J gene TRBJ2-1; the D gene could be TRBD1 or TRBD2 (5 bases each). The TCR was taken from an adult in good health. The CDR3, as DNA: TGTGCCAGCAGTTACTCTTCCAGGGACCCCTACAATGAGCAGTTCTTC. It specifies CASSYSSRDPYNEQFF.